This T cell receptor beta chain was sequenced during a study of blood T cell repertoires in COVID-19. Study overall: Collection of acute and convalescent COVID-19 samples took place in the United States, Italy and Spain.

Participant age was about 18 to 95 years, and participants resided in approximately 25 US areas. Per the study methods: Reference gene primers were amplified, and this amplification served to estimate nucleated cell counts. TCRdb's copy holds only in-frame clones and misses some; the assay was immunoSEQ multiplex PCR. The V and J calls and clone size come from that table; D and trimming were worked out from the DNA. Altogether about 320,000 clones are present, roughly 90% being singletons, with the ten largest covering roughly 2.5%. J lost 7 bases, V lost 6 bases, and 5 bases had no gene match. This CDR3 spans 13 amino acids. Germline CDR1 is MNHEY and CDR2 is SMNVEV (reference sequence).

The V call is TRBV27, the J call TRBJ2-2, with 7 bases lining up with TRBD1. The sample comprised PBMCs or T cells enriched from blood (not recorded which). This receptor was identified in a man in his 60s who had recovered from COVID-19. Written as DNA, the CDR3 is TGTGCCAGCAGCGCAGGGGGTTTCGGGGAGCTGTTTTTT. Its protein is CASSAGGFGELFF.